This TCR beta chain was obtained from a study of regulatory T cells in long-lasting Graves disease. This clonotype was detected ten times or more. V gave up 2 bases and J gave up 5 bases; unmatched junction bases: 5. Germline assignment: CDR1 DFQATT and CDR2 SNEGSKA (reference sequence). The CDR3 is 14 residues long. CDR3-region Arm-PCR and iRepertoire HTBI primers produced the TCR beta libraries. Via MiXCR, TCRdb re-called the multiplex PCR reads, giving one row per CDR3 protein. The data contain about 420,000 distinct CDR3 sequences, around 15% of them singletons. Time point denoted: newly diagnosed GD, antithyroid drugs for less than 3 months. With RNA extracted from PBMCs as input, the TCR library was made. The same specimen was also included in a second study, on T cells in Graves' hyperthyroidism and ophthalmopathy.

The specimen comprised peripheral blood mononuclear cells (PBMCs), sampled at new diagnosis, from a patient treated with antithyroid drugs. The clonotype was recovered from a woman between 18 and 29 years old with Graves disease. This chain connects TRBV20-1 to TRBJ2-5; 10 nucleotides agree with TRBD2. CDR3 in DNA: TGCAGTGCTAGATGGAGCGGGAGGGCGGAGACCCAGTACTTC. Protein: CSARWSGRAETQYF.